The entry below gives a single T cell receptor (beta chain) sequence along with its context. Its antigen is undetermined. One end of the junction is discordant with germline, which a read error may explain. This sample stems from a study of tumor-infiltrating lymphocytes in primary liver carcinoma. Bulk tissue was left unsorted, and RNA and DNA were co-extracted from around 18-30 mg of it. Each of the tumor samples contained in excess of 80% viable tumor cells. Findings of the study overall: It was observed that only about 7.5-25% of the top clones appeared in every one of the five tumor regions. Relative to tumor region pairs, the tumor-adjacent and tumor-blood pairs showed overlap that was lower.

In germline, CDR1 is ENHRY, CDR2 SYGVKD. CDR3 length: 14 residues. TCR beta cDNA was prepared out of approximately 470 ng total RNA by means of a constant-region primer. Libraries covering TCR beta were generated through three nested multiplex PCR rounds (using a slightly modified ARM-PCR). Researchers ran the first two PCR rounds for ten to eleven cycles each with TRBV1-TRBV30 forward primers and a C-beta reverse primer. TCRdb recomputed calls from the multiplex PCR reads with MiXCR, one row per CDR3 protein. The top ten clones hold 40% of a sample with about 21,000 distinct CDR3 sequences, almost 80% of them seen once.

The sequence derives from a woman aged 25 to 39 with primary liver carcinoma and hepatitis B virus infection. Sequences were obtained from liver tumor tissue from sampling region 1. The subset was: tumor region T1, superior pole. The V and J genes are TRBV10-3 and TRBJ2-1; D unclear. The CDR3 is CAISPTATRLEQLF. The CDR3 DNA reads TGTGCCATCAGTCCCACGGCGACCCGGCTTGAGCAGCTCTTC.